Shown below are 8 T cell receptor beta chains from a single sample sequenced in a study of T cell responses to AZD1222 COVID-19 vaccine. Assay used: immunoSEQ multiplex PCR; TCRdb lists only in-frame clones, some missing. The table has over 130,000 clones, 90% to 95% seen once; the top ten hold 3.5% to 4.5%. This specimen consisted of peripheral blood, obtained 28 days after the second AZD1222 dose. Receptors were obtained from an adult who received the AZD1222 COVID-19 vaccine.

The genes are TRBV19 and TRBJ2-4, with 10 positions matching TRBD1. This CDR3 spans 18 amino acids. Germline CDR1 and CDR2: LNHDA and SQIVND (reference sequence). Trimming cost V 1 base and J 0 bases; bases outside gene matches: 6. The CDR3 is CASSIALGTGVAKNIQYF. The CDR3 nucleotides read TGTGCCAGTAGTATAGCTCTGGGGACAGGGGTAGCCAAAAACATTCAGTACTTC. Supplemented by reference TRBV19 and TRBJ2-4, the full variable domain reads DGGITQSPKYLFRKEGQNVTLSCEQNLNHDAMYWYRQDPGQGLRLIYYSQIVNDFQKGDIAEGYSVSREKKESFPLTVTSAQKNPTAFYLCASSIALGTGVAKNIQYFGAGTRLSVL.

The chain has TRBV18 and TRBJ2-7, with TRBD1 identical over 9 bases. This CDR3 contains 14 residues. Per germline, CDR1 KGHSH and CDR2 LQKENI. The trim removed 6 bases at V and 0 bases at J, leaving 3 bases unmatched. CDR3 loop: CASSGTGRSYEQYF. For the CDR3, the DNA is TGTGCCAGCTCCGGGACAGGGCGCTCCTACGAGCAGTACTTC. The complete variable domain, with remaining parts taken from reference TRBV18 and TRBJ2-7, reads NAGVMQNPRHLVRRRGQEARLRCSPMKGHSHVYWYRQLPEEGLKFMVYLQKENIIDESGMPKERFSAEFPKEGPSILRIQQVVRGDSAAYFCASSGTGRSYEQYFGPGTRLTVT.

The J gene is TRBJ2-7, the V gene TRBV2, with 9 bases identical to TRBD1. CDR1 SNHLY and CDR2 FYNNEI come from the germline V gene. Trimming took 6 bases from V and 5 from J; bases not matched to a gene: 14. The CDR3 sequence is 16 residues long. Here the CDR3 reads CASRDPTGTGIHEQYF. The CDR3 region has the DNA TGTGCCAGCAGGGATCCGACCGGGACAGGGATCCACGAGCAGTACTTC.

This chain joins TRBV7-2 and TRBJ1-1, with 11 bases lining up with TRBD1. Germline trimming cut 6 bases from V and 4 bases from J; bases unmatched to any gene: 4. This CDR3 is built from 14 residues. The V gene's germline CDR1 is SGHTA and CDR2 FQGNSA. In DNA form, the CDR3 reads TGTGCCAGCAGTTCTGGGACAGGGGGCACTGAAGCTTTCTTT. Its protein is CASSSGTGGTEAFF.

The CDR3 spells CASSPVRTSYSYEQYF. CDR3 coding DNA: TGTGCCAGCAGCCCAGTTAGGACTTCTTACTCCTACGAGCAGTACTTC. V is TRBV7-8 and J is TRBJ2-7, with a tentative D call TRBD2 (5 bases). Trimming stripped 5 bases from V and 0 bases from J, with 17 bases between. The CDR3 extends over 16 amino acids. The germline V gene has CDR1 SGHVS and CDR2 FQNEAQ.

The chain recombines TRBV4-1 with TRBJ1-5; the D is unclear. Germline assignment: CDR1 MGHRA and CDR2 YSYEKL. Trimming removed 5 bases at V and 4 bases at J, with 18 bases between. CDR3 length equals 16 residues. This CDR3 reads CASSLLVASSNQPQHF. DNA for the CDR3: TGCGCCAGCAGCTTGTTAGTAGCCAGCAGTAATCAGCCCCAGCATTTT.

This sequence joins TRBV29-1 and TRBJ1-1; D not resolved. Trimming stripped 6 bases from V and 0 bases from J, with 8 bases between. Germline CDR1 is SQVTM and CDR2 is ANQGSEA. The CDR3 runs to 12 residues. Here the CDR3 reads CSVQIMNTEAFF. DNA for the CDR3: TGCAGCGTCCAGATAATGAACACTGAAGCTTTCTTT. Supplemented by reference TRBV29-1 and TRBJ1-1, the full variable domain reads SAVISQKPSRDICQRGTSLTIQCQVDSQVTMMFWYRQQPGQSLTLIATANQGSEATYESGFVIDKFPISRPNLTFSTLTVSNMSPEDSSIYLCSVQIMNTEAFFGQGTRLTVV.

V gene TRBV18 combines with J gene TRBJ1-1; D unclear. The germline CDR1 and CDR2 sequences are KGHSH and LQKENI. Trimming left V 3 bases short and J 1 base short, with 6 bases between. The CDR3 is 13 residues long. The CDR3 sequence: CASSPSKNTEAFF. The CDR3 coding sequence is TGTGCCAGCTCACCCTCGAAGAACACTGAAGCTTTCTTT.